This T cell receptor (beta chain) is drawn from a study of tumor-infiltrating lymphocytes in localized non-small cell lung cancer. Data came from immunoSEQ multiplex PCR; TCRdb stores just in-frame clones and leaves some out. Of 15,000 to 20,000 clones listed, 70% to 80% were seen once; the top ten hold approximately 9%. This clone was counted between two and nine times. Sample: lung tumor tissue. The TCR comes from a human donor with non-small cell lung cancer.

Written as DNA, the CDR3 is TGTGCCAGCAGCCAAAGATCAGTGGCCCTTTACGAGCAGTACTTC. Residues: CASSQRSVALYEQYF. The rearrangement links TRBV13 to TRBJ2-7; D is unresolved. V dropped 5 bases and J dropped 4 bases, with 18 bases sitting between them. Per germline, CDR1 PRHDT and CDR2 FYEKMQ (reference sequence). The CDR3 extends over 15 amino acids.